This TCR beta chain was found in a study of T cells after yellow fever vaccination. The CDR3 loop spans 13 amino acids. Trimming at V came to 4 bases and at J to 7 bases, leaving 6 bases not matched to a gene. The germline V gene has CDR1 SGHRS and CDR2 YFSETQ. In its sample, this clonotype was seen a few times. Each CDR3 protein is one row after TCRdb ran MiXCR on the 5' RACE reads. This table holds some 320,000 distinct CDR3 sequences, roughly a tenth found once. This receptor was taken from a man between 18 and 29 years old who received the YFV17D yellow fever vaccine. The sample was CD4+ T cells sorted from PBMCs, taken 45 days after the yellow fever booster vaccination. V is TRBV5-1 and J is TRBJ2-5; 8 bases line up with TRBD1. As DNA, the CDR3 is TGCGCCAGCAGCCCGGGACAGGCGGGGACCCAGTACTTC. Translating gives CASSPGQAGTQYF.